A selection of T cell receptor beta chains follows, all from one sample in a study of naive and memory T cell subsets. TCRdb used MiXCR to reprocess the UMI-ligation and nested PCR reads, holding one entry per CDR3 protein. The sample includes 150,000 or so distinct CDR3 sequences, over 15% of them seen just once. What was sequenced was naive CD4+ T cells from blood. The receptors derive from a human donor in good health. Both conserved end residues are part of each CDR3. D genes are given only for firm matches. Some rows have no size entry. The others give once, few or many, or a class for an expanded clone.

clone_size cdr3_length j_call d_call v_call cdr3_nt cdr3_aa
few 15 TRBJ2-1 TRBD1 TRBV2 TGTGCCAGCAGTAGGCGGGGACAGGGTGGCAATGAGCAGTTCTTC CASSRRGQGGNEQFF
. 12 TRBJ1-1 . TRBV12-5 TGTGCTAGTGGCCGGGGTGAAACTGAAGCTTTCTTT CASGRGETEAFF
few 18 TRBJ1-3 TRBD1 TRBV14 TGTGCCAGCAGCCAACGAACGCCGGGACAGGGTAGTGGAAACACCATATATTTT CASSQRTPGQGSGNTIYF
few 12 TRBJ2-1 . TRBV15 TGTGCCACCAGCAGAAAGGGGAATGAGCAGTTCTTC CATSRKGNEQFF
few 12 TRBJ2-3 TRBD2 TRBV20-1 TGCAGTTGGCGGGGGAGCACAGATACGCAGTATTTT CSWRGSTDTQYF
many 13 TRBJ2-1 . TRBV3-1 TGTGCCAGCAGCCTGGCTGGGGGTAATGAGCAGTTCTTC CASSLAGGNEQFF
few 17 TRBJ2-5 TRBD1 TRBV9 TGTGCCAGCAGCGTCTACCCGGGACAGGATATACAAGAGACCCAGTACTTC CASSVYPGQDIQETQYF
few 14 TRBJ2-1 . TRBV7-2 TGTGCCAGCAGCTCCCGACTAGAGACGGGTGAGCAGTTCTTC CASSSRLETGEQFF
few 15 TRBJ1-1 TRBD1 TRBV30 TGTGCCTGGAGTGACCGGGACAGGGGGGCCACTGAAGCTTTCTTT CAWSDRDRGATEAFF
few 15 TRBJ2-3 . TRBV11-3 TGTGCCAGCAGCTTAGAGGGACATAGCACAGATACGCAGTATTTT CASSLEGHSTDTQYF
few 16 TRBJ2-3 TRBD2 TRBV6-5 TGTGCCAGCAGTTACGTCCTAGCGGGGGGGACAGATACGCAGTATTTT CASSYVLAGGTDTQYF
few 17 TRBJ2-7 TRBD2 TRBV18 TGTGCCAGCTCACCCACGGCGCTAGCGGGAACGGCGTACGAGCAGTACTTC CASSPTALAGTAYEQYF
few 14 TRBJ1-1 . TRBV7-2 TGTGCCAGCAGCATAACAGGGCTGAACACTGAAGCTTTCTTT CASSITGLNTEAFF
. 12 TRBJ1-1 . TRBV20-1 TGCAGTGCTGGAGGACAGAACACTGAAGCTTTCTTT CSAGGQNTEAFF
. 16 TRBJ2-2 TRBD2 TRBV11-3 TGTGCCAGCAGCTTGGCTAGCGGGAGATCTGCCGGGGAGCTGTTTTTT CASSLASGRSAGELFF
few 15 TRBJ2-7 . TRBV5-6 TGTGCCAGCAGCGGTTCCCCGACTACCTCCTACGAGCAGTACTTC CASSGSPTTSYEQYF
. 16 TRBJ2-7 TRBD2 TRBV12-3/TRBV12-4 TGTGCCAGCAGTCCTCGTGATAGCGGGTATCCCTACGAGCAGTACTTC CASSPRDSGYPYEQYF
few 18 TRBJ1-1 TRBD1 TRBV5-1 TGCGCCAGCAGCGACTCGCCGGGACAGGCCTACATGAACACTGAAGCTTTCTTT CASSDSPGQAYMNTEAFF
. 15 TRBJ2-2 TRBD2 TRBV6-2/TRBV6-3 TGTGCCAGCAGTTGGGGACTAGCGGGAGCCGGGGAGCTGTTTTTT CASSWGLAGAGELFF
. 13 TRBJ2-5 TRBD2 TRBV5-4 TGTGCCAGCAGCACCGGACTAGCAGAGACCCAGTACTTC CASSTGLAETQYF
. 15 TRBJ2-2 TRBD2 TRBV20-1 TGCAGTGCTCCTAGCGGGAGGGGGAACACCGGGGAGCTGTTTTTT CSAPSGRGNTGELFF
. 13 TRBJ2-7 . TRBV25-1 TGTGCCAGCAGTCCCTCTTGGGGTTACGAGCAGTACTTC CASSPSWGYEQYF
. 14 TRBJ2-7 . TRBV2 TGTGCCAGCAGTGAGGGGACCTACACCTACGAGCAGTACTTC CASSEGTYTYEQYF